This passage covers 18 T cell receptor beta chains from one sample sequenced in a study of OX40 agonist ivuxolimab in advanced cancers. Assay: immunoSEQ multiplex PCR; the TCRdb copy retains only in-frame clones and omits some. The repertoire includes tens of thousands of clones, approximately 81% of them detected once, and about 5.8% sits in the top ten. Sequenced material: CD4+ or CD8+ T cells sorted from blood, taken in a trial of the OX40 agonist ivuxolimab. The receptors were gathered from an adult with an advanced solid tumor such as melanoma, head and neck, liver or kidney cancer.

The chain joins TRBV10-2 to TRBJ2-3, with D unclear. The CDR3 loop spans 11 amino acids. Trimming took off 2 bases at V and 10 bases at J, with 7 bases between the two ends. Germline CDR1 WSHSY, CDR2 SAAADI. The CDR3 loop is CASSEGLAQYF. The CDR3 DNA is TGCGCCAGCAGTGAGGGGTTAGCGCAGTATTTT.

The V gene is TRBV6-1, the J gene TRBJ2-7; 8 bases are shared with TRBD2. Per germline, CDR1 MNHNS and CDR2 SASEGT. With V trimmed by 8 bases and J by 6 bases, 3 bases remained unmatched. This CDR3 is built from 11 residues. As DNA, the CDR3 is TGTGCCAGCCGAGCGGGAGCCGAGCAGTACTTC. Amino acid sequence: CASRAGAEQYF.

This sequence joins TRBV4-3 and TRBJ2-7, with TRBD1 matching over 9 bases. Trimming removed 0 bases from V and 4 bases from J; junction bases left unmatched: 7. Germline V gene lookup returns CDR1 LGHNA and CDR2 YSLEER. The CDR3 is 16 residues long. The CDR3 region has the DNA TGCGCCAGCAGCCAAGATTGGGGGACAGGGAGTTACGAGCAGTACTTC. Protein sequence: CASSQDWGTGSYEQYF.

In this sample, this clone turned up once. The J gene is TRBJ2-7, the V gene TRBV4-3; 10 positions agree with TRBD2. The V gene end was trimmed by 4 bases and the J gene end by 4 bases; junction bases not matched to a gene: 4. CDR1 is LGHNA, CDR2 YSLEER, per germline. The CDR3 length is 14 residues. For the CDR3, the DNA is TGCGCCAGCAGCCGTGGACTAGCGGATTACGAGCAGTACTTC. Amino acid sequence: CASSRGLADYEQYF.

In its sample, this clone was seen a few times. The chain links TRBV18 to TRBJ2-7; 8 bases line up with TRBD2. CDR1 is KGHSH and CDR2 is LQKENI in the germline V gene. The CDR3 length is 16 residues. The V and J ends lost 3 bases and 4 bases, in that order; junction bases with no gene match: 11. This CDR3 reads CASSPSRERETYEQYF. The CDR3 nucleotides are TGTGCCAGCTCACCCTCCCGGGAGCGGGAGACTTACGAGCAGTACTTC.

The rearrangement links TRBV6-5 to TRBJ1-1; D might be TRBD1 (6 bases). Per the germline V gene, CDR1 is MNHEY and CDR2 is SVGAGI. V shed 4 bases and J shed 4 bases, with 10 bases lying between them. The CDR3 runs 13 residues. The DNA for the CDR3 is TGTGCCAGCAGTTTATCGGACAGCACTGAAGCTTTCTTT. Amino acids: CASSLSDSTEAFF.

The gene calls are TRBV27 and TRBJ2-7; D is uncertain. Looked up from germline, CDR1 is MNHEY and CDR2 is SMNVEV (reference sequence). The CDR3 is made up of 14 amino acids. V lost 6 bases to trimming and J lost 3 bases, with 15 bases between them. CDR3 amino acids: CASSPRDVVYEQYF. CDR3 DNA: TGTGCCAGCAGCCCGCGAGACGTTGTCTACGAGCAGTACTTC.

This clone has just a few counts. This chain links TRBV10-3 with TRBJ2-7; 7 positions agree with TRBD2. The germline V gene has CDR1 ENHRY and CDR2 SYGVKD. This CDR3 contains 13 residues. J lost 1 base, V lost 8 bases, and 5 bases had no gene match. The CDR3 loop reads CAIAASGSYEQYF. In nucleotides, the CDR3 is TGTGCCATCGCGGCTAGCGGTTCCTACGAGCAGTACTTC.

The chain has TRBV29-1 and TRBJ1-1, with TRBD1 identical over 9 bases. The V gene end was trimmed by 7 bases and the J gene end by 8 bases; junction bases not matched to a gene: 8. This CDR3 spans 12 amino acids. CDR1 is SQVTM, CDR2 ANQGSEA, per germline. In nucleotides, the CDR3 is TGCAGCGCCCGGACAGGGGCAATAGAAGCTTTCTTT. Translation gives CSARTGAIEAFF.

The chain employs TRBV5-1 and TRBJ2-2; D is perhaps TRBD2 (6 bases). V was cut by 4 bases and J by 7 bases, with 11 bases left in between. The CDR3 runs to 13 residues. CDR1 and CDR2 from the germline V gene are SGHRS and YFSETQ. The CDR3 DNA is TGCGCCAGCAGCGAGCAGGGAGGCGGGGAGCTGTTTTTT. It translates to CASSEQGGGELFF.

This clone was picked up one time. The chain combines TRBV10-3 with TRBJ2-7, with D perhaps assigned TRBD1 or TRBD2 (7 bases each). The germline V gene encodes CDR1 ENHRY and CDR2 SYGVKD. V dropped 6 bases and J dropped 3 bases, with 12 bases sitting between them. CDR3 length equals 13 residues. The CDR3 coding sequence is TGTGCCATCAGGCAGGGGGACTACTACGAGCAGTACTTC. The encoded protein is CAIRQGDYYEQYF.

Judged by abundance, this clone is medium-sized. The gene calls are TRBV15 and TRBJ2-1; no clear D gene. The V gene's germline CDR1 is LNHNV and CDR2 YYDKDF (reference sequence). V was clipped by 3 bases and J by 6 bases, with 9 bases between them. The length of the CDR3 is 13 residues. CDR3 region: CATSSEISNEQFF. The CDR3 DNA reads TGTGCCACCAGCAGCGAGATAAGCAATGAGCAGTTCTTC.

In its sample, this clone was seen many times. The V call is TRBV19, the J call TRBJ1-1; TRBD1 agrees at 8 bases. In germline, CDR1 is LNHDA, CDR2 SQIVND (reference sequence). After removal of 4 bases from V and 5 bases from J, the junction contained 9 bases not matched to a gene. The CDR3 is 15 amino acids. The CDR3 sequence is CASSSGQGLYTEAFF. CDR3 DNA: TGTGCCAGTAGTAGCGGACAGGGTCTTTATACTGAAGCTTTCTTT.

Concerning this clone: One junction end does not reproduce the germline sequence, and a read error may be involved. The genes are TRBV11-2 and TRBJ2-5; D is ambiguous. Per the germline V gene, CDR1 is SGHAT and CDR2 is FQNNGV. The CDR3 contains 14 residues. CDR3 sequence: CASSLDGVLETQYF. CDR3 DNA sequence: TGTGCCAGCAGCCTAGATGGCGTACTAGAGACCCAGTACTTC.

The chain is built from TRBV19 and TRBJ2-1; D gene unclear. Germline V gives CDR1 LNHDA, CDR2 SQIVND (reference sequence). The CDR3 contains 13 residues. Trimming took 9 bases from V and 9 from J, leaving 18 bases between them. The CDR3 bases are TGTGCCAGCTCCCCAGGACCTCCCCTTGAGCAGTTCTTC. Its protein product is CASSPGPPLEQFF.

The rearrangement joins TRBV11-2 to TRBJ1-1; D is unresolved. Germline V lookup: CDR1 SGHAT, CDR2 FQNNGV. The CDR3 consists of 11 residues. Trimming pared 3 bases from V and 6 bases from J, leaving 5 bases between. CDR3: CASSFGPEAFF. As DNA, the CDR3 is TGTGCCAGCAGCTTCGGGCCTGAAGCTTTCTTT.

The chain combines TRBV4-1 with TRBJ2-7; a possible D gene is TRBD2 (5 bases). Germline CDR1 and CDR2: MGHRA and YSYEKL. V was cut by 0 bases and J by 5 bases, with 11 bases left in between. There are 14 residues in the CDR3. The CDR3 DNA reads as TGCGCCAGCAGCCAAGACGCGGGTTCGGACGAGCAGTACGTC. Translation gives CASSQDAGSDEQYV.

This clone was recorded only once. The chain links TRBV7-9 to TRBJ2-7; 7 bases map to TRBD1. Per germline, CDR1 SEHNR and CDR2 FQNEAQ (reference sequence). J gave up 5 bases and V 6 bases, and 4 bases lay outside the gene matches. The CDR3 runs 12 residues. CDR3 sequence reads: CASSIGGHEQYF. The CDR3 nucleotides are TGTGCCAGCAGTATAGGGGGCCACGAGCAGTACTTC.